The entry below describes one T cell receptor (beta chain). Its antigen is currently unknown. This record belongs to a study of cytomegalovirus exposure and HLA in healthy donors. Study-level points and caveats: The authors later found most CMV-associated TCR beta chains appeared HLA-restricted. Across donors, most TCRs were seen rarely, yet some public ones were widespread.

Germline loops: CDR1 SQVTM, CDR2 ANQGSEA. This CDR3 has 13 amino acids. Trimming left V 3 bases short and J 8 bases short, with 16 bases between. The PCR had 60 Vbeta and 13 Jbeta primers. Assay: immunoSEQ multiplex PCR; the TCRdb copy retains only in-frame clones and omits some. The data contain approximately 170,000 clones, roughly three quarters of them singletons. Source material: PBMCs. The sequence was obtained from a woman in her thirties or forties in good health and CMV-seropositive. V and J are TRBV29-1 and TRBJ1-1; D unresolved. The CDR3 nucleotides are TGCAGCGTTGATTCCCCCCCGGGGTGGGAAGCTTTCTTT. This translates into CSVDSPPGWEAFF.